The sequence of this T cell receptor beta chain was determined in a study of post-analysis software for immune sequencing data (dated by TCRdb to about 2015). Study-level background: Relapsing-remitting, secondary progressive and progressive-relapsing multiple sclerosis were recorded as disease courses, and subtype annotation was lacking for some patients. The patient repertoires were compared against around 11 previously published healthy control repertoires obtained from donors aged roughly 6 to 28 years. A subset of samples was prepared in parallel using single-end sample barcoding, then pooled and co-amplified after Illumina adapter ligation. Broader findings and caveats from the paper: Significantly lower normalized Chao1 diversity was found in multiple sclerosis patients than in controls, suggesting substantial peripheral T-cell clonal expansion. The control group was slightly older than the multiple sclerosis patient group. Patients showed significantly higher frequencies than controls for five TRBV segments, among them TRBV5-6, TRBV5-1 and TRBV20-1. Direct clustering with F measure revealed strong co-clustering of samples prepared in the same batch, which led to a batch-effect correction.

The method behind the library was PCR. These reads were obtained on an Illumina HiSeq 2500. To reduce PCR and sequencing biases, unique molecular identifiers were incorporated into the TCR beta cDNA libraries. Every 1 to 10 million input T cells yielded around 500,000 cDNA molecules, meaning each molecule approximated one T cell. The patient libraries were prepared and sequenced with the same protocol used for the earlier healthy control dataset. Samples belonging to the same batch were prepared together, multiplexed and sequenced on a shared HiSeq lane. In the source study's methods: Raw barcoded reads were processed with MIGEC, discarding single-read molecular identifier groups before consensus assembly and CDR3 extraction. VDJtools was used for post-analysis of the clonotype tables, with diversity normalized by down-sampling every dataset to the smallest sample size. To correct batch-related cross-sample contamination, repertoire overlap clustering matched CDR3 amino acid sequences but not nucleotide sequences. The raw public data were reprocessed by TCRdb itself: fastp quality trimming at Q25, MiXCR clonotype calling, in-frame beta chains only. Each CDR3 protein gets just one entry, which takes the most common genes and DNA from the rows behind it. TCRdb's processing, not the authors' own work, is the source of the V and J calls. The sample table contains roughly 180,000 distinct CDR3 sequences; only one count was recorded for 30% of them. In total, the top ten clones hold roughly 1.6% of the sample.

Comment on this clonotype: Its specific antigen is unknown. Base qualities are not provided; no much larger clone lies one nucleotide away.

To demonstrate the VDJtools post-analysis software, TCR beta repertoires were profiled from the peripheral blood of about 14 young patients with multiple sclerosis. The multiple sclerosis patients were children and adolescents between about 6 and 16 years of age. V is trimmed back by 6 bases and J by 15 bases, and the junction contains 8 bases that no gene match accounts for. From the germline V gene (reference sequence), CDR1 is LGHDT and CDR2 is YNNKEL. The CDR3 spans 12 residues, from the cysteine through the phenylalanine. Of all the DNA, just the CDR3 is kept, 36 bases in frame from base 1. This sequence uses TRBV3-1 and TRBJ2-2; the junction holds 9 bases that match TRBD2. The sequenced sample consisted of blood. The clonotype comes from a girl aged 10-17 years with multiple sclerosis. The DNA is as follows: TGTGCCAGCAGTCCGAGCGGGAGGCAGGTGTTTTTT. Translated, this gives CASSPSGRQVFF. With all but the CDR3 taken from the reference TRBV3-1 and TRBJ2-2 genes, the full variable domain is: DTAVSQTPKYLVTQMGNDKSIKCEQNLGHDTMYWYKQDSKKFLKIMFSYNNKELIINETVPNRFSPKSPDKAHLNLHINSLELGDSAVYFCASSPSGRQVFFGEGSRLTVL.